The source of this TCR beta chain is a study of radiation and T cells in renal cell carcinoma. Regarding the study as a whole: From baseline, blood top tumor clonotypes peaked at 2 weeks post-radiation.

Sample time point: blood 4 weeks post-SBRT, at nephrectomy. Treatment reported: 15 Gy SBRT to primary tumor, nephrectomy 4 weeks later. Nephrectomy followed 15 Gy stereotactic body radiation by 4 weeks. Serial blood draws occurred at baseline and 2 and 4 weeks post-SBRT. V was cut by 1 base and J by 2 bases, with 12 bases left in between. The CDR3 sequence is 16 residues long. The germline CDR1 and CDR2 sequences are SGHDT and YYEEEE. Remarks on this clone: The target antigen is unknown.

Sequencing used immunoSEQ multiplex PCR; TCRdb keeps in-frame clones, though not all of them. The repertoire includes about 77,000 clones, 83% of them detected once, and 2.4% sits in the top ten. This clonotype was sampled from a woman in her sixties with renal cell carcinoma. This sample comprised blood, obtained from a patient whose treatment included radiotherapy and nephrectomy. This sequence joins TRBV5-6 and TRBJ1-4, with TRBD1 as a possible D gene (5 bases). Here the CDR3 reads CASSLLREGTNEKLFF. The DNA for the CDR3 is TGTGCCAGCAGCTTGCTTAGGGAGGGGACTAATGAAAAACTGTTTTTT.